This T cell receptor beta chain appears in the sequencing data of a study of blood T cell repertoires in COVID-19. Produced via immunoSEQ multiplex PCR; TCRdb's table is partial and in-frame only. The sample consists of over 120,000 clones, roughly 81% of them appearing once. This CDR3 is 16 amino acids long. Germline V gene lookup returns CDR1 KGHSH and CDR2 LQKENI. The V gene end was trimmed by 0 bases and the J gene end by 5 bases; junction bases not matched to a gene: 5. In this sample, this clone turned up once. What was sequenced was peripheral blood. The rearrangement links TRBV18 to TRBJ2-2; 8 nucleotides align to TRBD1. This TCR came from a woman aged 45-65 years with active or convalescent COVID-19. The CDR3 DNA reads TGTGCCAGCTCACCACCCAGGACAGGGCCGACCGGGGAGCTGTTTTTT. This translates into CASSPPRTGPTGELFF.